These T cell receptor beta chains were read from a single sample in a study of CD8 T cells in Susac syndrome. TCRdb re-analysed the immunoSEQ multiplex PCR reads in MiXCR, keeping a single row per CDR3 protein. Here the sample spans about 210,000 distinct CDR3 sequences, approximately 95% being singletons. Sequenced sample: CD4+ T cells from PBMCs. These receptors originate from a human donor with multiple sclerosis. The CDR3 runs from the conserved cysteine through the conserved F or W. Fields, in order: clone size, D gene, V gene, J gene, CDR3 DNA, CDR3 protein. The D gene is left open where the match is weak. Expanded clones get a size class; other rows say once, few or many, or leave the size out.

.	TRBD2	TRBV20-1	TRBJ2-3	TGCAGTGCTAGGATGGCGGGGGGGCAGGGGGGCACAGATACGCAGTATTTT	CSARMAGGQGGTDTQYF
.	.	TRBV30	TRBJ1-2	TGTGCCTGGAGCGAGACCGAGGGCGGCTACACCTTC	CAWSETEGGYTF
.	TRBD2	TRBV6-5	TRBJ2-1	TGTGCCAGCAGTTACCGGACTAGCGGGGGATTTCACAATGAGCAGTTCTTC	CASSYRTSGGFHNEQFF
few	.	TRBV20-1	TRBJ2-5	TGCAGTGTCATAGGGCAGGGTCAAGAGACCCAGTACTTC	CSVIGQGQETQYF
.	.	TRBV3-1	TRBJ1-2	TGTGCCAGCAGCCCTGTGCAGGGGAGCTATGGCTACACCTTC	CASSPVQGSYGYTF
.	.	TRBV29-1	TRBJ1-1	TGCAGCGTCGCTACAACGAACACTGAAGCTTTCTTT	CSVATTNTEAFF
.	.	TRBV12-3/TRBV12-4	TRBJ2-5	TGTGCCAGCACCGAACTAGCAGAAGAGACCCAGTACTTC	CASTELAEETQYF
.	.	TRBV24-1	TRBJ1-5	TGTGCCACCAGTGACCGTTATAGCAATCAGCCCCAGCATTTT	CATSDRYSNQPQHF
.	TRBD2	TRBV20-1	TRBJ2-1	TGCAGTTCTACCCCTAGCGGGGGCTACAATGAGCAGTTCTTC	CSSTPSGGYNEQFF
.	.	TRBV12-3/TRBV12-4	TRBJ2-1	TGTGCCAGCAGTTACGAGAGCTCCTACAATGAGCAGTTCTTC	CASSYESSYNEQFF
.	.	TRBV3-1	TRBJ2-1	TGTGCCAGCAGCCAATTCGGGAATGAGCAGTTCTTC	CASSQFGNEQFF
.	.	TRBV29-1	TRBJ2-5	TGCAGCGTCGGACAGAACCAAGAGACCCAGTACTTC	CSVGQNQETQYF
.	TRBD1	TRBV27	TRBJ2-7	TGTGCCAGCAAGAAGGGGGCCACCTACACCTACGAGCAGTACTTC	CASKKGATYTYEQYF
once	.	TRBV9	TRBJ2-1	TGTGCCAGCAGCGTAGGAGTCCGGGTGGCGAATGAGCAGTTCTTC	CASSVGVRVANEQFF
.	TRBD2	TRBV10-3	TRBJ2-3	TGTGCCATCAGTGAGTCGAAGACTAGCGGGGGAATCACAGATACGCAGTATTTT	CAISESKTSGGITDTQYF
.	TRBD1	TRBV2	TRBJ1-1	TGTGCCAGCAGCATTGACAGGGTACAGAACACTGAAGCTTTCTTT	CASSIDRVQNTEAFF
.	.	TRBV20-1	TRBJ2-3	TGCAGTGCTAGAGCCACAACTCCTCGGGATACGCAGTATTTT	CSARATTPRDTQYF
.	TRBD1	TRBV29-1	TRBJ2-3	TGCAGCGTTGCCGGGGACAGGGGGTACACAGATACGCAGTATTTT	CSVAGDRGYTDTQYF
.	.	TRBV3-1	TRBJ2-1	TGTGCCAGCAGCCAAACGGTACCGCATGAGCAGTTCTTC	CASSQTVPHEQFF
.	TRBD1	TRBV29-1	TRBJ2-7	TGCAGCGTTGGGGTCCTGGGACAGGGTTCCTACGAGCAGTACTTC	CSVGVLGQGSYEQYF
.	.	TRBV25-1	TRBJ2-2	TGTGCCAGCAGTGATTACCAGGGGACCGCCGGGGAGCTGTTTTTT	CASSDYQGTAGELFF
.	TRBD1	TRBV5-6	TRBJ1-4	TGTGCCAGTACGGGACAGGGACTTGAAAAACTGTTTTTT	CASTGQGLEKLFF
few	.	TRBV30	TRBJ1-2	TGTGCCTGGAGTAGAGGGGATGGAAATGGCTACACCTTC	CAWSRGDGNGYTF